This TCR beta chain was profiled in a study of regulatory and conventional T cells in RAG deficiency. Germline V lookup: CDR1 SGHRS, CDR2 YFSETQ. Trimming pared 0 bases from V and 1 base from J, leaving 7 bases between. The CDR3 is 14 residues long. The assay was immunoSEQ multiplex PCR, and TCRdb's table has in-frame clones only and misses some. The sample contains approximately 12,000 clones, around 94% of which appear only once. This clone was counted a single time. Conventional CD4+ T cells were sorted from blood as CD25-low CD127-high cells. These data also formed part of another study, on regulatory T cells. That report adds: Primers: 52 TRBV forward and 13 TRBJ reverse.

The TCR was taken from a human donor in good health. J is TRBJ2-5 and V is TRBV5-1; no clear D. The sample comprised CD4+ effector T cells sorted from blood. The CDR3 protein is CASSLAGSQETQYF. The CDR3 region has the DNA TGCGCCAGCAGCTTGGCCGGCAGCCAAGAGACCCAGTACTTC.